A selection of T cell receptor beta chains follows, all from one sample in a study of cytotoxic CD8 clonotypes in ibrutinib-treated CLL. Assay used: immunoSEQ multiplex PCR; TCRdb lists only in-frame clones, some missing. The table has about 92,000 clones, 77% seen once. Sample: PBMCs, taken after 24 months of ibrutinib treatment. These receptors were taken from a human donor with chronic lymphocytic leukemia. CDR3s include the opening cysteine and the closing phenylalanine or tryptophan. The D gene is left open where the match is weak. The listing skips clone size in some rows; elsewhere it reads once, few, many or a size class.

J,size,V,D,CDR3,DNA
TRBJ2-7,.,TRBV6-1,.,CASSPNQYEQYF,TGTGCCAGCAGCCCAAACCAGTACGAGCAGTACTTC
TRBJ2-7,.,TRBV15,.,CATSREIGETYEQYF,TGTGCCACCAGCAGAGAGATCGGGGAAACCTACGAGCAGTACTTC
TRBJ1-4,.,TRBV5-1,TRBD1,CASSFTGGRSEKLFF,TGCGCCAGCAGCTTCACAGGGGGCCGAAGTGAAAAACTGTTTTTT
TRBJ1-2,few,TRBV7-9,.,CASSFPLTAYGYTF,TGTGCCAGCAGCTTTCCCTTGACAGCCTATGGCTACACCTTC
TRBJ2-5,.,TRBV28,TRBD1,CASSFAGGGLETQYF,TGTGCCAGCAGTTTCGCAGGGGGTGGCCTGGAGACCCAGTACTTC
TRBJ2-7,.,TRBV7-3,TRBD2,CASSLAGGVYEQYF,TGTGCCAGCAGCTTGGCGGGAGGGGTCTACGAGCAGTACTTC
TRBJ1-1,.,TRBV18,.,CASSPGGAGTEAFF,TGTGCCAGCTCACCGGGGGGAGCGGGCACTGAAGCTTTCTTT
TRBJ2-2,.,TRBV27,.,CASSPFSPGGELFF,TGTGCCAGCAGTCCCTTCTCACCGGGCGGGGAGCTGTTTTTT
TRBJ1-3,.,TRBV2,.,CASSVSIGNTIYF,TGTGCCAGCAGTGTAAGCATCGGAAACACCATATATTTT
TRBJ1-3,.,TRBV9,TRBD1,CASSVEGQSLGGNTIYF,TGTGCCAGCAGCGTAGAGGGACAGAGTTTAGGGGGAAACACCATATATTTT
TRBJ2-7,.,TRBV6-1,.,CASSLSGITYEQYF,TGTGCCAGCTCCCTTTCTGGCATTACCTACGAGCAGTACTTC
TRBJ1-2,few,TRBV9,.,CASSLTGTGGYTF,TGTGCCAGCAGCCTTACAGGGACCGGTGGCTACACCTTC
TRBJ1-6,.,TRBV4-3,.,CASSQIKGLNSPLHF,TGCGCCAGCAGCCAAATTAAGGGGTTAAATTCACCCCTCCACTTT
TRBJ1-2,.,TRBV19,.,CASTTTANYGYTF,TGTGCCAGTACCACGACAGCGAACTATGGCTACACCTTC
TRBJ2-7,.,TRBV5-5,.,CASSFQAGGSYEQYF,TGTGCCAGCAGCTTTCAGGCAGGAGGCTCCTACGAGCAGTACTTC
TRBJ2-5,.,TRBV28,TRBD2,CASSSSGEYQETQYF,TGTGCCAGCAGTTCCAGCGGGGAATACCAAGAGACCCAGTACTTC
TRBJ1-2,.,TRBV29-1,TRBD1,CSVPGQGRSGYTF,TGCAGCGTTCCTGGACAGGGCAGGAGTGGCTACACCTTC
TRBJ2-3,.,TRBV5-5,.,CASTAVTALTDTQYF,TGTGCCAGCACAGCGGTCACAGCCCTCACAGATACGCAGTATTTT
TRBJ2-2,.,TRBV4-3,.,CASSQVSATGELFF,TGCGCCAGCAGCCAAGTCTCCGCAACCGGGGAGCTGTTTTTT
TRBJ2-1,.,TRBV9,.,CASNQNGGNDEQFF,TGTGCCAGCAACCAAAACGGCGGGAACGATGAGCAGTTCTTC
TRBJ1-2,.,TRBV25-1,TRBD1,CASRGTAYGYTF,TGTGCCAGTCGCGGGACAGCCTATGGCTACACCTTC
TRBJ2-7,.,TRBV10-3,.,CAISELVTDYSYEQYF,TGTGCCATCAGTGAGTTGGTGACAGATTACTCCTACGAGCAGTACTTC
TRBJ2-7,.,TRBV7-9,.,CASSLGLGIGDEQYF,TGTGCCAGCAGCTTAGGTTTAGGGATCGGGGACGAGCAGTACTTC
TRBJ2-5,.,TRBV7-6,TRBD1,CASSLGPGTGSGTQYF,TGTGCCAGCAGCTTAGGCCCCGGGACAGGGAGCGGGACCCAGTACTTC
TRBJ2-2,.,TRBV5-1,.,CASSPDSLTGRRTGELFF,TGCGCCAGCAGCCCGGACAGTTTGACTGGAAGACGGACCGGGGAGCTGTTTTTT
TRBJ1-2,.,TRBV6-5,.,CASRVDSQGNGYTF,TGTGCCAGCAGAGTGGATTCACAGGGAAATGGCTACACCTTC
TRBJ1-1,.,TRBV6-6,.,CASSSHEAFF,TGTGCCAGCAGCTCCCATGAAGCTTTCTTT
TRBJ1-2,.,TRBV9,TRBD1,CASSVNGQGMYGYTF,TGTGCCAGCAGCGTAAATGGACAGGGGATGTATGGCTACACCTTC
TRBJ2-5,.,TRBV15,TRBD2,CATSRDTRLAVEETQYF,TGTGCCACCAGCAGAGATACCCGACTAGCGGTTGAAGAGACCCAGTACTTC
TRBJ2-3,few,TRBV7-2,.,CASSFGGFTDTQYF,TGTGCCAGCAGCTTTGGCGGTTTCACAGATACGCAGTATTTT
TRBJ1-5,few,TRBV7-3,.,CASTPQGKNQPQHF,TGTGCCAGCACCCCGCAGGGGAAGAATCAGCCCCAGCATTTT
TRBJ2-7,.,TRBV7-2,.,CASSFRPASRHEQYF,TGTGCCAGCAGCTTCCGTCCGGCCTCGCGGCACGAGCAGTACTTC
TRBJ2-7,.,TRBV4-1,.,CASSQDPTGRAYEQYF,TGCGCCAGCAGCCAAGACCCGACAGGGAGGGCCTACGAGCAGTACTTC
TRBJ2-1,once,TRBV18,.,CASSPLNNEQFF,TGTGCCAGCTCACCACTAAACAATGAGCAGTTCTTC
TRBJ2-6,.,TRBV29-1,.,CSVVSSGANVLTF,TGCAGCGTTGTTAGCTCTGGGGCCAACGTCCTGACTTTC
TRBJ1-3,.,TRBV10-3,.,CAISSGVGNTIYF,TGTGCCATCAGTTCAGGGGTGGGAAACACCATATATTTT
TRBJ1-2,.,TRBV7-9,.,CASSPEVAGGYTF,TGTGCCAGCAGCCCCGAGGTAGCGGGCGGCTACACCTTC
TRBJ1-2,.,TRBV5-4,.,CASSPGGRTNYGYTF,TGTGCCAGCAGCCCTGGGGGGAGAACTAACTATGGCTACACCTTC
TRBJ2-7,.,TRBV19,TRBD2,CASSLAISSYEQYF,TGTGCCAGTTCACTAGCGATTAGCTCCTACGAGCAGTACTTC
TRBJ1-5,.,TRBV5-6,.,CASSLRSAGSQPQHF,TGTGCCAGCAGCTTGAGGTCAGCGGGGAGTCAGCCCCAGCATTTT